Presented here are 21 T cell receptor beta chains from one specimen sequenced in a study of T cells in Graves' hyperthyroidism and ophthalmopathy. RNA transcripts gave rise to amplified TCR beta CDR3 regions. First-round RT-PCR of the TCR CDR3 relied on the HTBI primer set. Each CDR3 protein gets one entry after TCRdb re-called the multiplex PCR reads with MiXCR. The data contain some 510,000 distinct CDR3 sequences, roughly 20% of them seen just once; the ten biggest clones take up around a quarter. The sample was blood. The receptor source for this set is a man younger than 30 with Graves' hyperthyroidism.

This clonotype occurred many times. The V and J genes are TRBV6-5 and TRBJ1-2; D unclear. Germline CDR1 MNHEY, CDR2 SVGAGI. The CDR3 is made up of 16 amino acids. V was shortened by 2 bases and J by 0 bases, with 13 bases between the two germline ends. The CDR3 DNA follows: TGTGCCAGCAGTTACCGTACAGTGGCTGCTAACTATGGCTACACCTTC. Its translation: CASSYRTVAANYGYTF.

This clonotype has a count of ten or more. V usage is TRBV12-3 or TRBV12-4 and J usage is TRBJ1-1, with D possibly TRBD1 on 5 matching bases. This CDR3 is built from 12 residues. V was cut by 3 bases and J by 6 bases, with 8 bases left in between. The CDR3 protein is CASSFRDAEAFF. The DNA of the CDR3 is TGTGCCAGCAGTTTTCGGGACGCTGAAGCTTTCTTT.

The table lists this clonotype with a few counts. The chain uses TRBV2 and TRBJ2-7; 10 bases map to TRBD1. With 4 bases clipped from V and 7 bases from J, the junction kept 7 bases outside the gene matches. There are 14 residues in the CDR3. The germline V gene has CDR1 SNHLY and CDR2 FYNNEI. In DNA, the CDR3 is TGTGCCAGCAGTGCCTGGACAGGGGGAAGTGAGCAGTACTTC. Translating gives CASSAWTGGSEQYF.

In its sample, this clonotype was seen many times. V is TRBV20-1 and J is TRBJ1-1, with no clear D. The CDR3 is made up of 11 amino acids. CDR1 DFQATT and CDR2 SNEGSKA come from the germline V gene (reference sequence). Trimming took off 4 bases at V and 5 bases at J, with 8 bases between the two ends. The CDR3: CSAIPLTEAFF. The CDR3 nucleotides are TGCAGTGCTATACCACTAACTGAAGCTTTCTTT.

This clonotype was found a few times. This chain uses TRBV12-5 with TRBJ2-7; 8 bases fit TRBD1. The J segment lost 6 bases and the V segment lost 2 bases, leaving 12 bases of the junction unmatched. The CDR3 runs 16 residues. The germline CDR1 and CDR2 sequences are LGHNT and FRNRAP. CDR3 sequence: CASGLPSDRGKSEQYF. The CDR3 nucleotides are TGTGCTAGTGGTTTGCCCTCAGACAGGGGTAAATCCGAGCAGTACTTC. The full variable domain, rest sourced from reference TRBV12-5 and TRBJ2-7, is DARVTQTPRHKVTEMGQEVTMRCQPILGHNTVFWYRQTMMQGLELLAYFRNRAPLDDSGMPKDRFSAEMPDATLATLKIQPSEPRDSAVYFCASGLPSDRGKSEQYFGPGTRLTVT.

This clonotype was observed at least ten times. The gene calls are TRBV28 and TRBJ1-2; a weak D match, TRBD1 (5 bases). Germline CDR1 is MDHEN and CDR2 is SYDVKM. V lost 3 bases to trimming and J lost 4 bases, with 9 bases between them. The CDR3 runs 13 residues. DNA of the CDR3: TGTGCCAGCAGTTTGCAGGGCTTCTATGGCTACACCTTC. Amino acids: CASSLQGFYGYTF.

This clonotype was seen at least ten times. The chain recombines TRBV11-2 with TRBJ2-7; 15 bases map to TRBD2. The CDR3 spans 16 residues. Germline lookup yields CDR1 SGHAT and CDR2 FQNNGV. J lost 0 bases, V lost 5 bases, and 2 bases had no gene match. For the CDR3, the DNA is TGTGCCAGCAGCCGGACTAGCGGGGGGGGCTCCTACGAGCAGTACTTC. Protein: CASSRTSGGGSYEQYF.

The V call is TRBV7-3, the J call TRBJ2-7; tentative D call: TRBD1 (6 bases). V was shortened by 4 bases and J by 3 bases, with 22 bases between the two germline ends. The CDR3 sequence is 17 residues long. Germline V CDR1 and CDR2: SGHTA, FQGTGA. The CDR3 loop reads CASSSKASRDIFYEQYF. The CDR3 DNA is TGTGCCAGCAGCTCGAAGGCGTCCCGGGACATTTTCTACGAGCAGTACTTC. Supplemented by reference TRBV7-3 and TRBJ2-7, the full variable domain reads GAGVSQTPSNKVTEKGKYVELRCDPISGHTALYWYRQSLGQGPEFLIYFQGTGAADDSGLPNDRFFAVRPEGSVSTLKIQRTERGDSAVYLCASSSKASRDIFYEQYFGPGTRLTVT.

This clonotype was counted ten times or more. The chain joins TRBV12-3 or TRBV12-4 to TRBJ1-1, with unresolved D. V was pared by 5 bases and J by 7 bases, with 8 bases between. The CDR3 is made up of 11 amino acids. The CDR3 coding sequence is TGTGCCAGCAGTAGTTCCGGTGAAGCTTTCTTT. Its translation is CASSSSGEAFF.

The rearrangement links TRBV29-1 to TRBJ1-1; D gene ambiguous. The CDR3 spans 12 residues. CDR1 is SQVTM, CDR2 ANQGSEA, per germline. Deletions cut 5 bases from V and 5 bases from J, with 12 bases between. In nucleotides, the CDR3 is TGCAGCGTTCTTTCTCGGAGGACTGAAGCTTTCTTT. It yields the protein CSVLSRRTEAFF.

The chain recombines TRBV12-5 with TRBJ2-7; D remains unclear. Germline CDR1 LGHNT, CDR2 FRNRAP. This CDR3 spans 13 amino acids. V was clipped by 0 bases and J by 3 bases, with 6 bases between them. The CDR3 DNA is TGTGCTAGTGGTTTGGTAGGCTTCTACGAGCAGTACTTC. This translates into CASGLVGFYEQYF.

A single count supports this clonotype. V gene TRBV12-5 combines with J gene TRBJ1-5, with 11 bases fitting TRBD1. Unmatched junction bases numbered 3, after V lost 5 bases and J lost 6 bases. The germline V gene encodes CDR1 LGHNT and CDR2 FRNRAP. This CDR3 is built from 14 residues. The CDR3 sequence: CASGQDRGLQPQHF. DNA for the CDR3: TGTGCTAGTGGTCAGGACAGGGGGCTTCAGCCCCAGCATTTT.

The chain joins TRBV12-3 or TRBV12-4 to TRBJ2-5; weak D call: TRBD2 (5 bases). CDR3 length: 13 amino acids. The V and J ends lost 8 bases and 2 bases respectively, with 12 bases between them. The CDR3 nucleotides read TGTGCCAGCGGGAGTGGAACTCAAGAGACCCAGTACTTC. Amino acids: CASGSGTQETQYF.

In this sample, this clonotype turned up many times. CDR3 amino acids: CASRGTTGFTGELFF. The CDR3 coding sequence is TGTGCCAGCAGGGGGACGACAGGGTTTACCGGGGAGCTGTTTTTT. The chain joins TRBV7-2 to TRBJ2-2; 7 nucleotides match TRBD1. Germline CDR1 SGHTA, CDR2 FQGNSA. The J segment lost 5 bases and the V segment lost 6 bases, leaving 9 bases of the junction unmatched. The CDR3 has 15 residues.

As DNA, the CDR3 is TGTGCCACCGGACAGGGAAGAGTGGGACCGAACACTGAAGCTTTCTTT. The encoded protein is CATGQGRVGPNTEAFF. The V and J genes are TRBV15 and TRBJ1-1; 8 bases are a match to TRBD1. Germline V gene lookup returns CDR1 LNHNV and CDR2 YYDKDF (reference sequence). Trimming took 8 bases from V and 1 from J; bases not matched to a gene: 12. This CDR3 region has 16 residues.

At least ten counts were recorded for this clonotype. The J gene is TRBJ1-2, the V gene TRBV6-2 or TRBV6-3, with D unresolved. The CDR3 runs 13 residues. Germline lookup yields CDR1 MNHEY and CDR2 SVGEGT. V dropped 7 bases and J dropped 4 bases, with 13 bases sitting between them. CDR3 in DNA: TGTGCCAGCACCAAGACGACTAGCTATGGCTACACCTTC. It specifies CASTKTTSYGYTF.

In this sample, this clonotype turned up many times. The chain carries TRBV19 and TRBJ1-2; 8 nucleotides align to TRBD1. V was pared by 3 bases and J by 6 bases, with 9 bases of the junction left unmatched. The germline V gene encodes CDR1 LNHDA and CDR2 SQIVND (reference sequence). This CDR3 spans 15 amino acids. This CDR3 reads CASSMWTGQGNGYTF. CDR3 in DNA: TGTGCCAGTAGTATGTGGACCGGACAGGGTAATGGCTACACCTTC.

Ten or more counts support this clonotype. The gene calls are TRBV30 and TRBJ2-5; unclear D gene. The germline V gene encodes CDR1 GTSNPN and CDR2 SVGIG (reference sequence). The CDR3 consists of 15 residues. V lost 5 bases and J lost 5, with 21 bases in between. CDR3: CAWASRTLPHETQYF. CDR3 sequence (DNA): TGTGCCTGGGCCTCTAGGACCCTCCCCCATGAGACCCAGTACTTC.

V and J are TRBV5-1 and TRBJ2-4; 10 nucleotides line up with TRBD2. In germline, CDR1 is SGHRS, CDR2 YFSETQ. There are 14 residues in the CDR3. V lost 3 bases and J lost 8; bases outside the gene matches: 5. CDR3 residues: CASSSGLASDIQYF. The CDR3 bases are TGCGCCAGCAGCTCGGGACTAGCGTCGGACATTCAGTACTTC.

This clonotype was counted ten times or more. At one boundary the junction diverges from the germline segment, which might be a read error. V is TRBV2 and J is TRBJ2-4, with D possibly TRBD1 on 7 matching bases. CDR1 SNHLY and CDR2 FYNNEI come from the germline V gene. The CDR3 totals 13 residues. For the CDR3, the DNA is TGTGCCAGCAGTCCCAGGGGGGAAGACATTAAGTACTTC. Translating gives CASSPRGEDIKYF.

At least ten counts were recorded for this clonotype. V usage is TRBV20-1 and J usage is TRBJ1-2; D ambiguous. The CDR3 sequence is 11 residues long. The germline gives CDR1 DFQATT, CDR2 SNEGSKA (reference sequence). V gave up 3 bases and J gave up 2 bases, with 4 bases separating them. CDR3 DNA: TGCAGTGCTAGCCGGAACTATGGCTACACCTTC. Protein: CSASRNYGYTF.